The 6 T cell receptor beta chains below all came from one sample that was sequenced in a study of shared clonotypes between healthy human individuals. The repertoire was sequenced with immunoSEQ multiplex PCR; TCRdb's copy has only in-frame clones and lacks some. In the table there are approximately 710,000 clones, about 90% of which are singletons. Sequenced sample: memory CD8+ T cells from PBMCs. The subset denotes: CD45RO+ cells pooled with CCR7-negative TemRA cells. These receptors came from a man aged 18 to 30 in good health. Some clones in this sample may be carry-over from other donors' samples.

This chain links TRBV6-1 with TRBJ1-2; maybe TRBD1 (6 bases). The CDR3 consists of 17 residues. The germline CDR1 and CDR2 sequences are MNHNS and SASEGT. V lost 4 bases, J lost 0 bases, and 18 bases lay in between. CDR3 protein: CASSGLFRDTSNYGYTF. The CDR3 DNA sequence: TGTGCCAGCAGTGGCCTATTTCGGGACACCTCTAACTATGGCTACACCTTC.

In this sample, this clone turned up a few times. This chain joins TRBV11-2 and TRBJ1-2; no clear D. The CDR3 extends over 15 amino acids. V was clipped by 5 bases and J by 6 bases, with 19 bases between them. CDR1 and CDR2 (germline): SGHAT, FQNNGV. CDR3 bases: TGTGCCAGCAGCCCGACCTCGGACTCCTGGCATGGCTACACCTTC. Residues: CASSPTSDSWHGYTF.

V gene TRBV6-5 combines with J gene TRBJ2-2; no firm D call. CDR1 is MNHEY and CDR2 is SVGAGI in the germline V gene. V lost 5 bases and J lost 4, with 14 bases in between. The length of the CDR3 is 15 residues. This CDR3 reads CASSQWAKTTGELFF. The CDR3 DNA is TGTGCCAGCAGTCAATGGGCCAAGACCACCGGGGAGCTGTTTTTT.

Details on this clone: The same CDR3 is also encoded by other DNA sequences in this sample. CDR3: CASSLRSTDTQYF. The CDR3, as DNA: TGTGCCAGCAGTTTACGGAGTACAGATACGCAGTATTTT. The chain has TRBV6-5 and TRBJ2-3; D remains unclear. Germline CDR1 MNHEY, CDR2 SVGAGI. The length of the CDR3 is 13 residues. Trimming shortened V by 4 bases and J by 3 bases, and 8 bases separated the two germline ends.

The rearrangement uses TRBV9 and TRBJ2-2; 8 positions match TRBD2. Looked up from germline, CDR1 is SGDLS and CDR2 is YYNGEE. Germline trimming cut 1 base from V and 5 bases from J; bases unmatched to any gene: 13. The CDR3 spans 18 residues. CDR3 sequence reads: CASSVLELAAPGTGELFF. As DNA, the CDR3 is TGTGCCAGCAGCGTATTGGAACTAGCGGCCCCCGGAACCGGGGAGCTGTTTTTT.

The CDR3 region has the DNA TGTGCCAGCAGCTTAGACGGCCGGGCCGACGATACGCAGTATTTT. This gives the protein CASSLDGRADDTQYF. The V gene is TRBV11-3, the J gene TRBJ2-3; D uncertain. Germline CDR1 is SGHNT and CDR2 is YENEEA. CDR3 size: 15 residues. The V and J ends lost 0 bases and 6 bases respectively, with 13 bases between them.